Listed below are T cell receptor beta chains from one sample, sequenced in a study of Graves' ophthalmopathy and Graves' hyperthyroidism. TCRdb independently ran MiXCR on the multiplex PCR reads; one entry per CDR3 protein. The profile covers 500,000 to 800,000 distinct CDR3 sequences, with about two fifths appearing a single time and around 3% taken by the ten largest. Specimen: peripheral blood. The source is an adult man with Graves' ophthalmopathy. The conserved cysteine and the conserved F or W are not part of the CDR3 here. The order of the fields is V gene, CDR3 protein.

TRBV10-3,AIRETGSIEGYT
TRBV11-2,ASRPAGTSGTGELF
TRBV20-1,SASGVPPYEQY
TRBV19,ASRLEGAGELF
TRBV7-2,ASNDRGGSTEAF
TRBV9,ASSVADYVGELT
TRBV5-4,ASSSQGVPRAF
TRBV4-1,ASSQGAANNSPLH
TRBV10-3,AISEADRGQQETQY
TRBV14,ASSQDPGLNSPLH
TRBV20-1,SASSLGTINYGYT
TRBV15,ATEKAGRGETQY
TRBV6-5,ASVGADWQPQH
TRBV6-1,AWSASGGAYEQY
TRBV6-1,ASREPGQLGPEAF
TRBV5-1,AGSLAGAANTEAF
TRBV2,ASSGRDRGVRGGYT
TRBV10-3,AGSEVAAQETQY
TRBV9,ASSVEGGTPLETQY
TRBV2,ASSPRVIGEKLF
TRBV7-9,ASSLYLATTYNEQF
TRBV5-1,ASSLEGRQETQY